This is a list of T cell receptor beta chains from one sample in a study of T cell responses to AZD1222 COVID-19 vaccine. Profiling relied on immunoSEQ multiplex PCR, and the TCRdb table lists in-frame clones only, not all of them. Found here are 160,000 or so clones, roughly 90% of them singletons; the top ten hold over 1.2%. The sequenced sample was peripheral blood, obtained 28 days after the second AZD1222 dose. All receptors come from an adult who received the AZD1222 COVID-19 vaccine. Both conserved end residues are part of each CDR3. The order of the fields is V gene, J gene, clone size, D gene, CDR3 DNA, CDR3 protein. The D gene is left open where the match is weak. Expanded clones are given a class, and other clones once, few, many or no size at all.

V gene: TRBV28
J gene: TRBJ1-6
clone size: once
D gene: NA
CDR3 DNA: TGTGCCAGCAGTTTAGGGGTTAATTCACCCCTCCACTTT
CDR3 protein: CASSLGVNSPLHF

V gene: TRBV11-2
J gene: TRBJ2-1
clone size: NA
D gene: TRBD2
CDR3 DNA: TGTGCCAGCAGCTTAAGACCTAGCGGGGGGGAAATGAATGAGCAGTTCTTC
CDR3 protein: CASSLRPSGGEMNEQFF

V gene: TRBV9
J gene: TRBJ2-1
clone size: NA
D gene: TRBD2
CDR3 DNA: TGTGCCAGCAGCCCTGATACTAGCGCTTACAATGAGCAGTTCTTC
CDR3 protein: CASSPDTSAYNEQFF

V gene: TRBV28
J gene: TRBJ1-2
clone size: NA
D gene: TRBD1
CDR3 DNA: TGTGCCAGCAGGGGAGTGACAGGGGAAGGGATTAACTATGGCTACACCTTC
CDR3 protein: CASRGVTGEGINYGYTF

V gene: TRBV7-9
J gene: TRBJ2-1
clone size: NA
D gene: TRBD2
CDR3 DNA: TGTGCCAGCAGCCCGCGGACTAGCTACAATGAGCAGTTCTTC
CDR3 protein: CASSPRTSYNEQFF

V gene: TRBV10-3
J gene: TRBJ1-5
clone size: once
D gene: NA
CDR3 DNA: TGTGCCATCGGCTCCGGACAGCCGCCCCAGCATTTT
CDR3 protein: CAIGSGQPPQHF

V gene: TRBV6-4
J gene: TRBJ1-2
clone size: NA
D gene: TRBD1
CDR3 DNA: TGTGCCAGCAGTGATTACCGACAGGGTCTTTATGGCTACACCTTC
CDR3 protein: CASSDYRQGLYGYTF

V gene: TRBV6-5
J gene: TRBJ2-7
clone size: NA
D gene: NA
CDR3 DNA: TGTGCCAGCAGTTACTCGCTAGGAAACTACGAGCAGTACTTC
CDR3 protein: CASSYSLGNYEQYF

V gene: TRBV2
J gene: TRBJ1-2
clone size: NA
D gene: TRBD1
CDR3 DNA: TGTGCCAGCAGTTCGGACAGGGGAAACTATGGCTACACCTTC
CDR3 protein: CASSSDRGNYGYTF

V gene: TRBV27
J gene: TRBJ2-7
clone size: NA
D gene: NA
CDR3 DNA: TGTGCCAGCAGTTCTGGGACGGCCGGATCCTACGAGCAGTACTTC
CDR3 protein: CASSSGTAGSYEQYF

V gene: TRBV6-1
J gene: TRBJ2-2
clone size: NA
D gene: NA
CDR3 DNA: TGTGCCAGCAGTGAATCTTTGAGGTCCGGGGAGCTGTTTTTT
CDR3 protein: CASSESLRSGELFF

V gene: TRBV10-3
J gene: TRBJ2-5
clone size: NA
D gene: TRBD2
CDR3 DNA: TGTGCCATCAGTGAGGGTTCGGCCGGGACTAGGGAGACCCAGTACTTC
CDR3 protein: CAISEGSAGTRETQYF

V gene: TRBV5-8
J gene: TRBJ1-1
clone size: few
D gene: NA
CDR3 DNA: TGTGCCAGCAGCTTGCTTAGGTTTGGGGGGAACACTGAAGCTTTCTTT
CDR3 protein: CASSLLRFGGNTEAFF

V gene: TRBV20-1
J gene: TRBJ2-7
clone size: NA
D gene: NA
CDR3 DNA: TGCAGTGCTTACGAGCAGTACTTC
CDR3 protein: CSAYEQYF

V gene: TRBV25-1
J gene: TRBJ1-2
clone size: NA
D gene: NA
CDR3 DNA: TGTGCCAGCAGTGAATACCCCTATGGCTACACCTTC
CDR3 protein: CASSEYPYGYTF

V gene: TRBV14
J gene: TRBJ2-3
clone size: NA
D gene: NA
CDR3 DNA: TGTGCCAGCAGCCTCCAGACGGGAGGCACAGATACGCAGTATTTT
CDR3 protein: CASSLQTGGTDTQYF

V gene: TRBV19
J gene: TRBJ1-1
clone size: NA
D gene: NA
CDR3 DNA: TGTGCCAGTAGTCCAGCTCACAGGGTATGGGTGTCGAACACTGAAGCTTTCTTT
CDR3 protein: CASSPAHRVWVSNTEAFF

V gene: TRBV4-2
J gene: TRBJ1-2
clone size: NA
D gene: TRBD1
CDR3 DNA: TGTGCCAGCAGCCAAGAACAGAGGCAGGGGGGTAACTATGGCTACACCTTC
CDR3 protein: CASSQEQRQGGNYGYTF

V gene: TRBV3-1/TRBV3-2
J gene: TRBJ2-3
clone size: NA
D gene: NA
CDR3 DNA: TGTGCCAGCAGCCAAGCACGGGGGGCGAGGGCGACGCAGTATTTT
CDR3 protein: CASSQARGARATQYF

V gene: TRBV18
J gene: TRBJ1-1
clone size: NA
D gene: NA
CDR3 DNA: TGTGCCAGCTCACCACTGGGGGGGACTGAAGCTTTCTTT
CDR3 protein: CASSPLGGTEAFF

V gene: TRBV7-9
J gene: TRBJ1-5
clone size: NA
D gene: NA
CDR3 DNA: TGTGCCAGCAGCGGAGACAGTTATAGCAATCAGCCCCAGCATTTT
CDR3 protein: CASSGDSYSNQPQHF

V gene: TRBV6-5
J gene: TRBJ1-1
clone size: once
D gene: NA
CDR3 DNA: TGTGCCAGCAGTTACACTGGTGAAGCTTTCTTT
CDR3 protein: CASSYTGEAFF

V gene: TRBV14
J gene: TRBJ2-3
clone size: NA
D gene: TRBD2
CDR3 DNA: TGTGCCAGCAGCCGCGACCGACTAGCGGGGGGGATCACAGATACGCAGTATTTT
CDR3 protein: CASSRDRLAGGITDTQYF

V gene: TRBV27
J gene: TRBJ1-6
clone size: few
D gene: NA
CDR3 DNA: TGTGCCAGCAGTTCGCACGGGAGTTTGATCCTCCACTTT
CDR3 protein: CASSSHGSLILHF

V gene: TRBV5-4
J gene: TRBJ1-6
clone size: once
D gene: TRBD1
CDR3 DNA: TGTGCCAGCAGCCCCGACGGGACAGGGGCACGGGGAAATTCACCCCTCCACTTT
CDR3 protein: CASSPDGTGARGNSPLHF

V gene: TRBV27
J gene: TRBJ1-5
clone size: NA
D gene: NA
CDR3 DNA: TGTGCCAGCAGTTTCGGAGACGGTACCAATCAGCCCCAGCATTTT
CDR3 protein: CASSFGDGTNQPQHF

V gene: TRBV4-1
J gene: TRBJ2-5
clone size: NA
D gene: NA
CDR3 DNA: TGCGCCAGCAGTCCAAGTGGGGAGACCCAGTACTTC
CDR3 protein: CASSPSGETQYF

V gene: TRBV10-2
J gene: TRBJ1-1
clone size: NA
D gene: NA
CDR3 DNA: TGCGCCGCTTTGAGGGAGGGGATGAACACTGAAGCTTTCTTT
CDR3 protein: CAALREGMNTEAFF

V gene: TRBV28
J gene: TRBJ2-6
clone size: NA
D gene: NA
CDR3 DNA: TGTGCCAGCAGCTTCGGGATTTCTGGGGCCAACGTCCTGACTTTC
CDR3 protein: CASSFGISGANVLTF

V gene: TRBV6-5
J gene: TRBJ1-1
clone size: NA
D gene: TRBD1
CDR3 DNA: TGTGCCAGCACCCCCCGGGCAGGGGGGATCACTGAAGCTTTCTTT
CDR3 protein: CASTPRAGGITEAFF

V gene: TRBV5-1
J gene: TRBJ2-1
clone size: NA
D gene: TRBD2
CDR3 DNA: TGCGCCAGCAGCTCCTCCGGGACTAGCCCCAATGAGCAGTTCTTC
CDR3 protein: CASSSSGTSPNEQFF

V gene: TRBV24-1
J gene: TRBJ1-2
clone size: NA
D gene: TRBD1
CDR3 DNA: TGTGCCACCAGTGATTCTTGGGGAGGGACAGGCGGCTACACCTTC
CDR3 protein: CATSDSWGGTGGYTF

V gene: TRBV19
J gene: TRBJ1-2
clone size: NA
D gene: TRBD1
CDR3 DNA: TGTGCCAGTAGGGTAGACAGGGGGCTATCCTATGGCTACACCTTC
CDR3 protein: CASRVDRGLSYGYTF

V gene: TRBV15
J gene: TRBJ1-2
clone size: NA
D gene: TRBD1
CDR3 DNA: TGTGCCACCAGCAGATTCAAGGGGGCGGGCTATGGCTACACCTTC
CDR3 protein: CATSRFKGAGYGYTF

V gene: TRBV19
J gene: TRBJ2-1
clone size: NA
D gene: NA
CDR3 DNA: TGTGCCAGTAGTATGGAGGCCATGCCTGGCAATGAGCAGTTCTTC
CDR3 protein: CASSMEAMPGNEQFF

V gene: TRBV27
J gene: TRBJ2-6
clone size: NA
D gene: NA
CDR3 DNA: TGTGCCAGCAGTTCCACTGGGGCCAACGTCCTGACTTTC
CDR3 protein: CASSSTGANVLTF

V gene: TRBV30
J gene: TRBJ2-7
clone size: NA
D gene: TRBD2
CDR3 DNA: TGTGCCTGGAGTGTAAAGGGACTAGCCCAGTCGAGCGAGCAGTACTTC
CDR3 protein: CAWSVKGLAQSSEQYF

V gene: TRBV7-9
J gene: TRBJ1-5
clone size: NA
D gene: NA
CDR3 DNA: TGTGCCAGCAGCTTAGGGCAGGGACTAATTCAGCCCCAGCATTTT
CDR3 protein: CASSLGQGLIQPQHF

V gene: TRBV2
J gene: TRBJ2-1
clone size: NA
D gene: TRBD2
CDR3 DNA: TGTGCCAGCAGTGTTGCTAGCGGGGGCTACAATGAGCAGTTCTTC
CDR3 protein: CASSVASGGYNEQFF

V gene: TRBV5-1
J gene: TRBJ1-1
clone size: once
D gene: TRBD1
CDR3 DNA: TGCGCCAGCAGCTGGGCCCTGAGGGACAGCACAAACACTGAAGCTTTCTTT
CDR3 protein: CASSWALRDSTNTEAFF

V gene: TRBV7-6
J gene: TRBJ1-6
clone size: once
D gene: NA
CDR3 DNA: TGTGCCAGCAGCTTAGACGGCACTGTGGGTTCACCCCTCCACTTT
CDR3 protein: CASSLDGTVGSPLHF

V gene: TRBV7-6
J gene: TRBJ1-3
clone size: NA
D gene: NA
CDR3 DNA: TGTGCCAGCAGCTCAGAGCGGTACACCATATATTTT
CDR3 protein: CASSSERYTIYF

V gene: TRBV6-5
J gene: TRBJ2-7
clone size: few
D gene: NA
CDR3 DNA: TGTGCCAGCAGCGGAACCGGGGCCAGGCAGTACTTC
CDR3 protein: CASSGTGARQYF

V gene: TRBV5-1
J gene: TRBJ1-5
clone size: NA
D gene: TRBD1
CDR3 DNA: TGCGCCAGCAGCTCGGACGGAGGGGGCGGTCAGCCCCAGCATTTT
CDR3 protein: CASSSDGGGGQPQHF

V gene: TRBV5-1
J gene: TRBJ2-1
clone size: NA
D gene: TRBD2
CDR3 DNA: TGCGCCAGCAGCTTGAGCGGGAGTTGGAATGAGCAGTTCTTC
CDR3 protein: CASSLSGSWNEQFF

V gene: TRBV5-4
J gene: TRBJ2-1
clone size: NA
D gene: NA
CDR3 DNA: TGTGCCAGCAGCGGACCCCCTTCAGGCTCCTACAATGAGCAGTTCTTC
CDR3 protein: CASSGPPSGSYNEQFF

V gene: TRBV6-5
J gene: TRBJ1-2
clone size: NA
D gene: NA
CDR3 DNA: TGTGCCAGCAGTTACGAACAGGGTATCTATGGCTACACCTTC
CDR3 protein: CASSYEQGIYGYTF

V gene: TRBV18
J gene: TRBJ1-2
clone size: NA
D gene: NA
CDR3 DNA: TGTGCCAGCTCACCAGGTGACACGAGGGCGTTC
CDR3 protein: CASSPGDTRAF

V gene: TRBV2
J gene: TRBJ2-5
clone size: NA
D gene: NA
CDR3 DNA: TGTGCCAGCAGTGAAAACCGGGCGTCGGAGACCCAGTACTTC
CDR3 protein: CASSENRASETQYF

V gene: TRBV30
J gene: TRBJ1-1
clone size: NA
D gene: NA
CDR3 DNA: TGTGCCTGGAGTGTCAGTCGGTTGAACACTGAAGCTTTCTTT
CDR3 protein: CAWSVSRLNTEAFF

V gene: TRBV7-9
J gene: TRBJ1-3
clone size: NA
D gene: NA
CDR3 DNA: TGTGCCAGCAGCTTAACAGCCTCTGGAAACACCATATATTTT
CDR3 protein: CASSLTASGNTIYF

V gene: TRBV7-9
J gene: TRBJ2-5
clone size: NA
D gene: NA
CDR3 DNA: TGTGCCAGCAGCTCCGCCTTAGGGACTTATAAAGAGACCCAGTACTTC
CDR3 protein: CASSSALGTYKETQYF

V gene: TRBV6-1
J gene: TRBJ1-2
clone size: NA
D gene: NA
CDR3 DNA: TGTGCCAGCAGTGAAGCGTCCACGGGCTATGGCTACACCTTC
CDR3 protein: CASSEASTGYGYTF

V gene: TRBV9
J gene: TRBJ1-6
clone size: NA
D gene: NA
CDR3 DNA: TGTGCCAGCAGCCCGGGAGCGGTGTCAAATTCACCCCTCCACTTT
CDR3 protein: CASSPGAVSNSPLHF

V gene: TRBV15
J gene: TRBJ2-1
clone size: NA
D gene: NA
CDR3 DNA: TGTGCCACCAGCAGATTCTCCGGGACTGCCTACAATGAGCAGTTCTTC
CDR3 protein: CATSRFSGTAYNEQFF

V gene: TRBV27
J gene: TRBJ1-1
clone size: NA
D gene: TRBD1
CDR3 DNA: TGTGCCAGCAGGGGGACAGCACCGTTTGAAGCTTTCTTT
CDR3 protein: CASRGTAPFEAFF

V gene: TRBV28
J gene: TRBJ2-7
clone size: once
D gene: TRBD2
CDR3 DNA: TGTGCCAGCATTTCCCCCGGGAGGGGGAATGGCTACGAGCAGTACTTC
CDR3 protein: CASISPGRGNGYEQYF

V gene: TRBV27
J gene: TRBJ1-6
clone size: NA
D gene: NA
CDR3 DNA: TGTGCCAGCAGTTTCCGAGGTAATTCACCCCTCCACTTT
CDR3 protein: CASSFRGNSPLHF